The 19 T cell receptor beta chains presented below share a single source sample, sequenced in a study of CD8 T cell repertoires and HIV-1 epitope variants. Assay used: immunoSEQ multiplex PCR; TCRdb lists only in-frame clones, some missing. The table records about 3,400 clones, approximately 71% of them present only once. Which antigens these TCRs recognize remains unknown. The sample consisted of cultured CD8+ T cells derived from PBMCs. The receptor source for this set is a male donor with HIV.

The chain recombines TRBV5-5 with TRBJ2-7, with 12 nucleotides matching TRBD2. The CDR3 runs to 16 residues. V lost 4 bases to trimming and J lost 4 bases; unmatched junction nucleotides: 9. The germline gives CDR1 SGHKS, CDR2 YYEKEE (reference sequence). The CDR3 here is CASSRRTSGVLYEQYF. The CDR3, as DNA: TGTGCCAGCAGCAGGCGGACTAGCGGGGTACTATACGAGCAGTACTTC. The variable domain in full, with the rest retrieved from reference TRBV5-5 and TRBJ2-7, is DAGVTQSPTHLIKTRGQQVTLRCSPISGHKSVSWYQQVLGQGPQFIFQYYEKEERGRGNFPDRFSARQFPNYSSELNVNALLLGDSALYLCASSRRTSGVLYEQYFGPGTRLTVT.

The rearrangement links TRBV10-1 to TRBJ2-7; 7 bases match TRBD2. The CDR3 is 17 residues long. Looked up from germline, CDR1 is WNHNN and CDR2 is SYGVQD (reference sequence). The V gene end was trimmed by 10 bases and the J gene end by 2 bases; junction bases not matched to a gene: 20. The CDR3 reads CATRLSPCLAGTYEQYF. CDR3 nucleotide sequence: TGCGCCACCCGCCTCAGCCCCTGTTTAGCGGGTACCTACGAGCAGTACTTC.

This chain connects TRBV7-2 to TRBJ2-7, with 7 bases fitting TRBD2. The CDR3 is made up of 16 amino acids. Germline loops: CDR1 SGHTA, CDR2 FQGNSA. V gave up 1 base and J gave up 6 bases; unmatched junction bases: 12. The CDR3 DNA reads as TGTGCCAGCAGCTTAGTAGGAGCGGGGTCAGTGAGCGAGCAGTACTTC. Translation gives CASSLVGAGSVSEQYF.

V is TRBV30 and J is TRBJ2-2; TRBD2 agrees at 13 bases. The CDR3 totals 15 residues. Losses at the gene ends were 4 bases for V and 6 bases for J; bases not matched to a gene: 5. Germline-derived CDR1 and CDR2 are GTSNPN and SVGIG (reference sequence). The CDR3 loop is CAWKTSGGYSGELFF. CDR3 in DNA: TGTGCCTGGAAGACTAGCGGGGGGTATTCCGGGGAGCTGTTTTTT.

This chain joins TRBV6-5 and TRBJ1-2; TRBD1 agrees at 7 bases. The CDR3 totals 13 residues. Germline lookup yields CDR1 MNHEY and CDR2 SVGAGI. V lost 6 bases to trimming and J lost 7 bases; unmatched junction nucleotides: 8. The CDR3 sequence: CASRQQGLSGYTF. DNA of the CDR3: TGTGCCAGCAGGCAACAGGGGCTGAGTGGCTACACCTTC.

V usage is TRBV28 and J usage is TRBJ1-2; TRBD1 is a possible D gene (6 bases). The CDR3 is 20 amino acids. Germline V lookup: CDR1 MDHEN, CDR2 SYDVKM. Trimming removed 4 bases from V and 1 base from J, with 28 bases in between. The CDR3 loop reads CASSSTRPEKPDSHNYGYTF. The DNA of the CDR3 is TGTGCCAGCAGTTCCACCCGCCCTGAGAAACCGGACAGCCATAACTATGGCTACACCTTC.

This sequence joins TRBV7-2 and TRBJ1-1; D ambiguous. This CDR3 is built from 14 residues. Germline CDR1 and CDR2: SGHTA and FQGNSA. Trimming removed 1 base at V and 0 bases at J, with 6 bases between. CDR3 bases: TGTGCCAGCAGCTTAGGGGGTATGAACACTGAAGCTTTCTTT. It codes for CASSLGGMNTEAFF.

V usage is TRBV27 and J usage is TRBJ2-7; 10 nucleotides align to TRBD2. The CDR3 is 14 residues long. The germline V gene encodes CDR1 MNHEY and CDR2 SMNVEV (reference sequence). J lost 3 bases, V lost 2 bases, and 1 base had no gene match. This CDR3 is CASSLLAGDYEQYF. CDR3 DNA sequence: TGTGCCAGCAGTTTACTAGCGGGGGACTACGAGCAGTACTTC.

The genes are TRBV7-2 and TRBJ1-3; the D gene is possibly TRBD1 (6 bases). Germline V lookup: CDR1 SGHTA, CDR2 FQGNSA. The CDR3 covers 16 residues. V lost 5 bases to trimming and J lost 4 bases, with 18 bases between them. In DNA form, the CDR3 reads TGTGCCAGCAGCCCCCCCTCGGCCGGGACAGGAAACACCATATATTTT. Amino acids: CASSPPSAGTGNTIYF. Looking up the rest from reference TRBV7-2 and TRBJ1-3 gives the full variable domain: GAGVSQSPSNKVTEKGKDVELRCDPISGHTALYWYRQSLGQGLEFLIYFQGNSAPDKSGLPSDRFSAERTGGSVSTLTIQRTQQEDSAVYLCASSPPSAGTGNTIYFGEGSWLTVV.

The chain links TRBV5-6 to TRBJ2-5, with D perhaps assigned TRBD1 or TRBD2 (6 bases each). This CDR3 region has 13 residues. V lost 0 bases to trimming and J lost 4 bases, with 7 bases between them. Germline-derived CDR1 and CDR2 are SGHDT and YYEEEE. CDR3 sequence: CASSLEGGETQYF. The CDR3 coding sequence is TGTGCCAGCAGCTTGGAGGGGGGAGAGACCCAGTACTTC. The variable domain in full, with the rest retrieved from reference TRBV5-6 and TRBJ2-5, is DAGVTQSPTHLIKTRGQQVTLRCSPKSGHDTVSWYQQALGQGPQFIFQYYEEEERQRGNFPDRFSGHQFPNYSSELNVNALLLGDSALYLCASSLEGGETQYFGPGTRLLVL.

A few counts support this clone. The V call is TRBV7-9, the J call TRBJ1-1; the D gene is possibly TRBD1 (5 bases). The CDR3 has 16 amino acids. The V end was cut by 4 bases, the J end by 6 bases, with 21 bases between. Looked up from germline, CDR1 is SEHNR and CDR2 is FQNEAQ (reference sequence). CDR3 bases: TGTGCCAGCAGCTCGCCGGCGGGGGTCCGAACGGCTGAAGCTTTCTTT. Its protein is CASSSPAGVRTAEAFF. The full variable domain, its missing parts supplied by reference TRBV7-9 and TRBJ1-1, is DTGVSQNPRHKITKRGQNVTFRCDPISEHNRLYWYRQTLGQGPEFLTYFQNEAQLEKSRLLSDRFSAERPKGSFSTLEIQRTEQGDSAMYLCASSSPAGVRTAEAFFGQGTRLTVV.

The V and J genes are TRBV5-6 and TRBJ2-7; D unclear. V gave up 0 bases and J gave up 3 bases, with 10 bases separating them. In germline, CDR1 is SGHDT, CDR2 YYEEEE. The CDR3 contains 14 residues. The CDR3 region has the DNA TGTGCCAGCAGCTTGGACAGCATGTACTACGAGCAGTACTTC. Its translation is CASSLDSMYYEQYF.

The CDR3 DNA follows: TGTGCCAGCCAACCGGGACTCCACCAAGAGACCCAGTACTTC. It codes for CASQPGLHQETQYF. The chain has TRBV19 and TRBJ2-5, with a tentative D call TRBD2 (6 bases). With 9 bases removed from V and 0 bases from J, the gap between germline ends came to 14 bases. The germline gives CDR1 LNHDA, CDR2 SQIVND (reference sequence). This CDR3 spans 14 amino acids. Full variable domain (outside the CDR3, taken from reference TRBV19 and TRBJ2-5): DGGITQSPKYLFRKEGQNVTLSCEQNLNHDAMYWYRQDPGQGLRLIYYSQIVNDFQKGDIAEGYSVSREKKESFPLTVTSAQKNPTAFYLCASQPGLHQETQYFGPGTRLLVL.

The rearrangement joins TRBV28 to TRBJ2-3; D unclear. Germline V gene sequence: CDR1 MDHEN, CDR2 SYDVKM. This CDR3 spans 13 amino acids. Deletions cut 4 bases from V and 5 bases from J, with 10 bases between. The CDR3 DNA follows: TGTGCCAGCAGTTCCCAACAAGGAGATACGCAGTATTTT. The encoded protein is CASSSQQGDTQYF.

V is TRBV28 and J is TRBJ1-5; no clear D. This CDR3 has 13 residues. The V end lost 2 bases, the J end lost 3 bases, and 5 bases lay between the germline ends. Germline CDR1 and CDR2: MDHEN and SYDVKM. For the CDR3, the DNA is TGTGCCAGCAGTTTACTAATCAATCAGCCCCAGCATTTT. Translated: CASSLLINQPQHF.

This clone was observed a few times. This chain connects TRBV25-1 to TRBJ1-1, with 7 bases identical to TRBD1. Losses at the gene ends were 0 bases for V and 8 bases for J; bases not matched to a gene: 6. The germline gives CDR1 MGHDK, CDR2 SYGVNS. The CDR3 has 14 residues. The CDR3 spells CASSEYWGTEEAFF. CDR3 in DNA: TGTGCCAGCAGTGAATATTGGGGGACAGAGGAAGCTTTCTTT.

Only one count was recorded for this clone. V is TRBV29-1 and J is TRBJ2-2; 7 bases match TRBD1. Trimming cost V 1 base and J 5 bases; bases outside gene matches: 10. The V gene's germline CDR1 is SQVTM and CDR2 ANQGSEA. This CDR3 has 16 amino acids. The CDR3 sequence is CSVEATQGWGTGELFF. The DNA for the CDR3 is TGCAGCGTTGAAGCGACACAGGGGTGGGGGACCGGGGAGCTGTTTTTT.

By its share, this clone is large. This chain joins TRBV14 and TRBJ1-1; TRBD1 aligns across 7 bases. This CDR3 has 11 residues. Looked up from germline, CDR1 is SGHDN and CDR2 is FVKESK. V lost 3 bases, J lost 11 bases, and 3 bases stayed unmatched. CDR3 sequence: CASSQSGGAFF. As DNA, the CDR3 is TGTGCCAGCAGCCAGTCAGGGGGGGCTTTCTTT.

The sample holds one count of this clone. The genes are TRBV7-9 and TRBJ2-5, with D tentatively TRBD1 (5 bases). The tail of the sequence fits TRBJ2-7 better, so the J call may be wrong. There are 13 residues in the CDR3. The germline CDR1 and CDR2 sequences are SEHNR and FQNEAQ (reference sequence). CDR3 sequence reads: CASSSPQGTEQYF. CDR3 in DNA: TGTGCCAGCAGCTCCCCCCAGGGTACCGAGCAGTACTTC.